The 8 T cell receptor beta chains given below trace back to one sample, sequenced in a study of Graves' ophthalmopathy and Graves' hyperthyroidism. RNA transcripts provided the template for amplifying TCR beta CDR3 regions. After a first-round RT-PCR with HTBI primers, a second-round multiplex PCR was run. Via MiXCR, TCRdb re-called the multiplex PCR reads, giving one row per CDR3 protein. The sample has about 740,000 distinct CDR3 sequences; approximately 40% are singletons. Sequenced sample: peripheral blood. These receptors originate from an adult man with Graves' ophthalmopathy.

This chain links TRBV13 with TRBJ2-7, with D perhaps being TRBD1 or TRBD2 (6 bases each). The germline V gene encodes CDR1 PRHDT and CDR2 FYEKMQ (reference sequence). V was cut by 1 base and J by 2 bases, with 24 bases left in between. CDR3 length: 19 amino acids. The CDR3 spells CASSLVGTGRGQLTYEQYF. In nucleotides, the CDR3 is TGTGCCAGCAGCTTAGTGGGTACGGGTCGGGGGCAACTCACCTACGAGCAGTACTTC.

At least ten counts were recorded for this clonotype. Here the CDR3 DNA reads TGTGCCATCTCGGAAACAGGGTCACCCCCGTTCAATCAGCCCCAGCATTTT. Translated, it gives CAISETGSPPFNQPQHF. The chain carries TRBV10-3 and TRBJ1-5; D might be TRBD1 (6 bases). The CDR3 length is 17 residues. Between the trimmed V and J ends, which lost 8 bases and 3 bases, there was a span of 23 bases. Germline loops: CDR1 ENHRY, CDR2 SYGVKD.

Many counts were recorded for this clonotype. This chain uses TRBV2 with TRBJ2-5; D is tentatively TRBD1 or TRBD2 (5 bases each). Per germline, CDR1 SNHLY and CDR2 FYNNEI. This CDR3 region has 13 residues. Trimming took 4 bases from V and 6 from J, leaving 12 bases between them. CDR3 loop: CASSGGSGKTQYF. The DNA of the CDR3 is TGTGCCAGCAGTGGGGGGAGTGGAAAGACCCAGTACTTC.

The chain employs TRBV25-1 and TRBJ2-2; D not certain. This CDR3 spans 15 amino acids. Germline loops: CDR1 MGHDK, CDR2 SYGVNS. V lost 6 bases, J lost 6 bases, and 17 bases lay in between. The chain's CDR3 is CASSPISSFPGELFF. CDR3 nucleotides: TGTGCCAGCAGCCCCATATCTAGTTTTCCCGGGGAGCTGTTTTTT.

The chain has TRBV14 and TRBJ1-4, with D perhaps TRBD1 (5 bases). V was shortened by 4 bases and J by 2 bases, with 11 bases between the two germline ends. Looked up from germline, CDR1 is SGHDN and CDR2 is FVKESK. This CDR3 spans 15 amino acids. DNA for the CDR3: TGTGCCAGCAGCCTCACAGGAGGCACTAATGAAAAACTGTTTTTT. Encoded protein: CASSLTGGTNEKLFF. The complete variable domain, with remaining parts taken from reference TRBV14 and TRBJ1-4, reads EAGVTQFPSHSVIEKGQTVTLRCDPISGHDNLYWYRRVMGKEIKFLLHFVKESKQDESGMPNNRFLAERTGGTYSTLKVQPAELEDSGVYFCASSLTGGTNEKLFFGSGTQLSVL.

About this clonotype itself: A much larger clone differs by one base, so this may be a read error. This CDR3 reads CASRHRGVSYEQYF. CDR3 bases: TGTGCCAGCAGGCACCGGGGGGTCTCCTACGAGCAGTACTTC. The chain links TRBV14 to TRBJ2-7; TRBD2 matches at 7 bases. This CDR3 has 14 residues. CDR1 is SGHDN, CDR2 FVKESK, per germline. V lost 6 bases, J lost 0 bases, and 5 bases stayed unmatched.

The CDR3 DNA sequence: TGTGCCAGCGGCCGGGGCGGGCTCTCCTATAATTCACCCCTCCACTTT. Translated, it gives CASGRGGLSYNSPLHF. The chain combines TRBV2 with TRBJ1-6; possible D gene TRBD1, 5 bases. This CDR3 has 16 residues. Trimming cost V 8 bases and J 0 bases, with 14 bases left between them. CDR1 and CDR2 from the germline V gene are SNHLY and FYNNEI.

This clonotype came up a few times. The V gene is TRBV7-9, the J gene TRBJ2-2; TRBD1 is a possible D gene (5 bases). V lost 7 bases to trimming and J lost 1 base, with 13 bases between them. Germline-derived CDR1 and CDR2 are SEHNR and FQNEAQ (reference sequence). This CDR3 spans 15 amino acids. CDR3 sequence: CASTTGFGNTGELFF. The CDR3 bases are TGTGCCAGCACCACAGGTTTCGGGAACACCGGGGAGCTGTTTTTT.